This passage covers 24 T cell receptor beta chains from one sample sequenced in a study of siplizumab effects on memory and regulatory T cells. The data were produced by immunoSEQ multiplex PCR, yet TCRdb's version contains in-frame clones alone and is incomplete. The table shows about 82,000 clones, with about 91% occurring only once. The material sequenced was Tregs sorted from blood. The receptors were sampled from a human donor in good health.

The chain has TRBV5-6 and TRBJ2-1; either TRBD1 or TRBD2 may supply D (6 bases each). The germline V gene encodes CDR1 SGHDT and CDR2 YYEEEE. The CDR3 consists of 14 residues. The V end was cut by 3 bases, the J end by 4 bases, with 11 bases between. CDR3 in DNA: TGTGCCAGCAGCTGGGGGGCGGGTTACAATGAGCAGTTCTTC. It codes for CASSWGAGYNEQFF.

The chain couples TRBV4-1 to TRBJ1-5, with 11 bases that match TRBD1. The V gene end was trimmed by 2 bases and the J gene end by 4 bases; junction bases not matched to a gene: 1. The CDR3 has 15 amino acids. Germline loops: CDR1 MGHRA, CDR2 YSYEKL. The CDR3 bases are TGCGCCAGCAGCCAATGGGACAGGGGGAATCAGCCCCAGCATTTT. Translating gives CASSQWDRGNQPQHF.

The chain employs TRBV19 and TRBJ1-1; no reliable D call. CDR1 is LNHDA, CDR2 SQIVND, per germline (reference sequence). CDR3 length equals 13 residues. Trimming stripped 5 bases from V and 5 bases from J, with 12 bases between. DNA for the CDR3: TGTGCCAGTAGTCGAGGCCCGAGGACTGAAGCTTTCTTT. Protein: CASSRGPRTEAFF. Complete variable domain (other parts from reference TRBV19 and TRBJ1-1): DGGITQSPKYLFRKEGQNVTLSCEQNLNHDAMYWYRQDPGQGLRLIYYSQIVNDFQKGDIAEGYSVSREKKESFPLTVTSAQKNPTAFYLCASSRGPRTEAFFGQGTRLTVV.

This chain links TRBV7-9 with TRBJ2-3; D remains unclear. Per germline, CDR1 SEHNR and CDR2 FQNEAQ (reference sequence). This CDR3 is built from 12 residues. V lost 1 base and J 8 bases, leaving 7 bases between the germline ends. This CDR3 is CASSLGATTQYF. The CDR3 region has the DNA TGTGCCAGCAGCTTAGGAGCCACTACGCAGTATTTT.

This sequence joins TRBV4-3 and TRBJ1-1; D not resolved. Germline CDR1 LGHNA, CDR2 YSLEER. CDR3 length: 14 amino acids. The V end lost 0 bases, the J end lost 7 bases, and 12 bases lay between the germline ends. The CDR3 protein is CASSQDAVGFEAFF. The CDR3 bases are TGCGCCAGCAGCCAAGACGCGGTAGGGTTTGAAGCTTTCTTT.

In this sample, this clone turned up a few times. This sequence joins TRBV7-9 and TRBJ2-5, with TRBD1 as a possible D gene (6 bases). With 5 bases removed from V and 2 bases from J, the gap between germline ends came to 9 bases. The CDR3 has 13 residues. CDR1 and CDR2 from the germline V gene are SEHNR and FQNEAQ (reference sequence). DNA of the CDR3: TGTGCCAGCAGCGTCGGACAGCAAGAGACCCAGTACTTC. It yields the protein CASSVGQQETQYF.

This clone was seen a single time. The chain recombines TRBV5-1 with TRBJ2-7; D remains unclear. V lost 4 bases to trimming and J lost 2 bases, with 13 bases between them. This CDR3 spans 14 amino acids. The germline V gene encodes CDR1 SGHRS and CDR2 YFSETQ. In nucleotides, the CDR3 is TGCGCCAGCAGCGTTTCACACGGACCCTACGAGCAGTACTTC. Amino acid sequence: CASSVSHGPYEQYF.

CDR3 sequence: CASSYQGPDTQYF. CDR3 nucleotides: TGTGCCAGCAGTTATCAGGGCCCAGATACGCAGTATTTT. The chain carries TRBV6-5 and TRBJ2-3, with a possible D match to TRBD1 (5 bases). Germline-derived CDR1 and CDR2 are MNHEY and SVGAGI. V gave up 3 bases and J gave up 4 bases, with 8 bases separating them. The CDR3 extends over 13 amino acids.

The chain joins TRBV5-1 to TRBJ2-7, with a weak D call TRBD2 (5 bases). Per germline, CDR1 SGHRS and CDR2 YFSETQ. V was pared by 6 bases and J by 0 bases, with 16 bases between. The length of the CDR3 is 15 residues. The CDR3 DNA sequence: TGCGCCAGCACCTCTATTCCCGGGGTCTCCTACGAGCAGTACTTC. Translating gives CASTSIPGVSYEQYF.

This chain connects TRBV5-1 to TRBJ2-3, with D unresolved. Germline CDR1 and CDR2: SGHRS and YFSETQ. Trimming removed 1 base at V and 0 bases at J, with 6 bases between. CDR3 length equals 14 residues. CDR3 in amino acids: CASSLLYSTDTQYF. Written as DNA, the CDR3 is TGCGCCAGCAGCTTGCTCTATAGCACAGATACGCAGTATTTT. The full variable domain, completed using reference TRBV5-1 and TRBJ2-3, is KAGVTQTPRYLIKTRGQQVTLSCSPISGHRSVSWYQQTPGQGLQFLFEYFSETQRNKGNFPGRFSGRQFSNSRSEMNVSTLELGDSALYLCASSLLYSTDTQYFGPGTRLTVL.

This clone was counted once. This chain connects TRBV11-2 to TRBJ1-1; D is possibly TRBD1 (5 bases). Germline CDR1 reads SGHAT; CDR2 reads FQNNGV. The CDR3 contains 15 residues. The V end was cut by 3 bases, the J end by 5 bases, with 16 bases between. CDR3 loop: CASSLGGVAGTEAFF. Here the CDR3 DNA reads TGTGCCAGCAGCTTGGGAGGGGTGGCGGGGACTGAAGCTTTCTTT.

The V and J genes are TRBV6-6 and TRBJ1-5, with D tentatively TRBD1 (5 bases). Germline CDR1 reads MNHNY; CDR2 reads SVGAGI (reference sequence). The ends were cut back, 0 bases at V and 1 base at J, with 10 bases in the middle. CDR3 length equals 16 residues. CDR3 amino acids: CASSYSAGTSNQPQHF. The CDR3 nucleotides read TGTGCCAGCAGTTACTCGGCCGGGACGAGCAATCAGCCCCAGCATTTT.

Only a few counts were recorded for this clone. V is TRBV19 and J is TRBJ2-4; D gene unclear. The CDR3 totals 15 residues. Trimming left V 7 bases short and J 0 bases short, with 13 bases between. CDR1 LNHDA and CDR2 SQIVND come from the germline V gene (reference sequence). As DNA, the CDR3 is TGTGCCAGTACCCACTCATTTCTAGCCAAAAACATTCAGTACTTC. Protein sequence: CASTHSFLAKNIQYF.

The chain combines TRBV11-2 with TRBJ2-2; TRBD2 agrees at 8 bases. This CDR3 is built from 16 residues. Germline V CDR1 and CDR2: SGHAT, FQNNGV. Trimming took 1 base from V and 3 from J; bases not matched to a gene: 4. The CDR3 DNA is TGTGCCAGCAGCTTAGGCGGGGGGAGACACACCGGGGAGCTGTTTTTT. Translated: CASSLGGGRHTGELFF. Combining the CDR3 with reference TRBV11-2 and TRBJ2-2 gives the whole variable domain EAGVAQSPRYKIIEKRQSVAFWCNPISGHATLYWYQQILGQGPKLLIQFQNNGVVDDSQLPKDRFSAERLKGVDSTLKIQPAKLEDSAVYLCASSLGGGRHTGELFFGEGSRLTVL.

The chain couples TRBV11-2 to TRBJ2-7, with D tentatively TRBD1 (5 bases). The CDR3 runs to 17 residues. Germline CDR1 is SGHAT and CDR2 is FQNNGV. Trimming stripped 1 base from V and 0 bases from J, with 16 bases between. DNA for the CDR3: TGTGCCAGCAGCTTAGGGGATGGGGCACCCCGCTCCTACGAGCAGTACTTC. Amino acids: CASSLGDGAPRSYEQYF.

The chain carries TRBV7-2 and TRBJ2-3, with a tentative D call TRBD2 (6 bases). The CDR3 loop spans 13 amino acids. With 0 bases removed from V and 8 bases from J, the gap between germline ends came to 9 bases. Germline V lookup: CDR1 SGHTA, CDR2 FQGNSA. The CDR3: CASSLATGGTQYF. CDR3 DNA sequence: TGTGCCAGCAGCTTAGCGACCGGGGGTACGCAGTATTTT.

This rearrangement joins TRBV18 to TRBJ1-2, with a possible D match to TRBD1 (6 bases). The germline gives CDR1 KGHSH, CDR2 LQKENI. This CDR3 spans 13 amino acids. V gave up 1 base and J gave up 8 bases, with 11 bases separating them. CDR3 bases: TGTGCCAGCTCACCACAGGGGGTTGAGGGCTACACCTTC. The encoded protein is CASSPQGVEGYTF.

The chain couples TRBV2 to TRBJ2-2; D not certain. Trimming left V 8 bases short and J 4 bases short, with 17 bases between. The CDR3 spans 15 residues. In germline, CDR1 is SNHLY, CDR2 FYNNEI. The CDR3 nucleotides are TGTGCCAGCCGCCCCGGACCCTCCCGCACCGGGGAGCTGTTTTTT. Its translation: CASRPGPSRTGELFF.

The chain is built from TRBV7-9 and TRBJ1-4; D not resolved. The length of the CDR3 is 14 residues. Trimming shortened V by 3 bases and J by 8 bases, and 13 bases separated the two germline ends. Germline loops: CDR1 SEHNR, CDR2 FQNEAQ (reference sequence). This CDR3 reads CASSLGFLNEKLFF. The CDR3 DNA follows: TGTGCCAGCAGCTTGGGGTTTTTGAACGAAAAACTGTTTTTT.

The genes are TRBV27 and TRBJ1-6; no definite D call. This CDR3 spans 15 amino acids. CDR1 and CDR2 from the germline V gene are MNHEY and SMNVEV (reference sequence). The ends were cut back, 3 bases at V and 2 bases at J, with 8 bases in the middle. CDR3 loop: CASSFGGAYNSPLHF. The CDR3 DNA follows: TGTGCCAGCAGTTTTGGTGGGGCCTATAATTCACCCCTCCACTTT.

The chain joins TRBV5-1 to TRBJ1-5; the D gene is possibly TRBD1 (6 bases). The CDR3 totals 16 residues. Trimming took off 4 bases at V and 1 base at J, with 15 bases between the two ends. Germline CDR1 and CDR2: SGHRS and YFSETQ. The CDR3 DNA is TGCGCCAGCAGCCCGACAACAGGGCCCAGCAATCAGCCCCAGCATTTT. It translates to CASSPTTGPSNQPQHF.

The chain joins TRBV11-2 to TRBJ1-1; possibly TRBD1 for D (5 bases). V was shortened by 4 bases and J by 5 bases, with 11 bases between the two germline ends. From germline, CDR1 is SGHAT and CDR2 FQNNGV. The CDR3 has 13 amino acids. This CDR3 is CASSYQGRTEAFF. The CDR3 DNA is TGTGCCAGCAGCTATCAGGGAAGGACTGAAGCTTTCTTT.

This chain links TRBV18 with TRBJ1-6, with 10 bases fitting TRBD1. Germline trimming cut 5 bases from V and 9 bases from J; bases unmatched to any gene: 16. Per germline, CDR1 KGHSH and CDR2 LQKENI. The CDR3 totals 18 residues. CDR3 DNA sequence: TGTGCCAGCTCAGCACAACCCGGGACAGGGGCTCTAGGTTCACCCCTCCACTTT. Protein sequence: CASSAQPGTGALGSPLHF.

The V and J genes are TRBV29-1 and TRBJ2-7, with 10 bases lining up with TRBD1. This CDR3 has 13 residues. After removal of 6 bases from V and 2 bases from J, the junction contained 4 bases not matched to a gene. Germline assignment: CDR1 SQVTM and CDR2 ANQGSEA. CDR3 DNA sequence: TGCAGCGTCGGACAGGGGGGCCCCTACGAGCAGTACTTC. This gives the protein CSVGQGGPYEQYF.